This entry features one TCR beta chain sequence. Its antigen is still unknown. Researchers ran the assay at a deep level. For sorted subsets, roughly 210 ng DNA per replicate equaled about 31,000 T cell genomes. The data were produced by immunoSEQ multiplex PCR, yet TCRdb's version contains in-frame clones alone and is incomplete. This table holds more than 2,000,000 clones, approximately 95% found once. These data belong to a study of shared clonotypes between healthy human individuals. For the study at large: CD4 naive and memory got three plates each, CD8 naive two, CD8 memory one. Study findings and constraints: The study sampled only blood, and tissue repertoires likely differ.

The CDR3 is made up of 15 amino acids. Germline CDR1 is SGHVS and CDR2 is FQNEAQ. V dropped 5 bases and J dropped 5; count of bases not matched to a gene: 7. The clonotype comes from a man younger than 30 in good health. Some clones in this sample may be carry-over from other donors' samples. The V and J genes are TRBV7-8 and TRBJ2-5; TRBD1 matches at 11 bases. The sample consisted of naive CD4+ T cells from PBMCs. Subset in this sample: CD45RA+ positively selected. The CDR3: CASSGGQGAGETQYF. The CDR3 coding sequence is TGTGCCAGCAGCGGAGGACAGGGGGCAGGGGAGACCCAGTACTTC.